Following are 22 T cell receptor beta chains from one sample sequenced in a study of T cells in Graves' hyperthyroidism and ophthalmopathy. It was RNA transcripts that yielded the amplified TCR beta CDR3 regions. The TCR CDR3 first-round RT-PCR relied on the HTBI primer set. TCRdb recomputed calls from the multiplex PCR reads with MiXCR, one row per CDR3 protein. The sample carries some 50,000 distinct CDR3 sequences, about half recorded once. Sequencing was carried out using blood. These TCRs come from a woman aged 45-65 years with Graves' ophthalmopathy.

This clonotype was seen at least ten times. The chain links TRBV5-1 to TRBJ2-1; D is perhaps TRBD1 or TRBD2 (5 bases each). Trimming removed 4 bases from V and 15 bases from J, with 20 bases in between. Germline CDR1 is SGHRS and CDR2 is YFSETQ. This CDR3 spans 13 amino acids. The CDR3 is CASSRDGPSSWFF. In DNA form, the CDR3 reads TGCGCCAGCAGCAGGGACGGTCCGTCTAGTTGGTTCTTC.

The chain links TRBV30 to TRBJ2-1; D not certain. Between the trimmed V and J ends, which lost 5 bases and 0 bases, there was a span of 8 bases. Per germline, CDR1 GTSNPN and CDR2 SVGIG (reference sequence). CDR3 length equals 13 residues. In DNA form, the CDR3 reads TGTGCCTGGGGGGTGGGCTCCTACAATGAGCAGTTCTTC. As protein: CAWGVGSYNEQFF.

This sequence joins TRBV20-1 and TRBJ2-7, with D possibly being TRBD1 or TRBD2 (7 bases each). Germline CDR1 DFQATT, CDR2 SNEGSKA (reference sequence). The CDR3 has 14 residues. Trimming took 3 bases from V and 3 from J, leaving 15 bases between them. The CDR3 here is CSASGEGANYEQYF. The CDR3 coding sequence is TGCAGTGCTAGTGGGGAGGGGGCCAACTACGAGCAGTACTTC.

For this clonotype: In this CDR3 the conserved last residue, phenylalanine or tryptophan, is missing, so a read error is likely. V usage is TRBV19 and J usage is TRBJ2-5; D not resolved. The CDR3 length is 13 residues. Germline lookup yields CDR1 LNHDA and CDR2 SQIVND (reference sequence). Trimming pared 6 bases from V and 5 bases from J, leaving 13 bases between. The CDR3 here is CASSSLGKETQYC. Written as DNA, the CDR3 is TGTGCCAGTAGCAGCTTGGGGAAGGAGACCCAGTACTGC.

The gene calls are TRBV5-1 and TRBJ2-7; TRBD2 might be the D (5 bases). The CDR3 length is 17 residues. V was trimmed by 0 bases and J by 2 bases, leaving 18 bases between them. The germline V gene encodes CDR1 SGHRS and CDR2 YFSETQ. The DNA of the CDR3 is TGCGCCAGCAGCTTGGACCTGACGGGGAAGTCGGCCTACGAGCAGTACTTC. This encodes CASSLDLTGKSAYEQYF. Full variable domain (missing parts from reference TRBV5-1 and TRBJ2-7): KAGVTQTPRYLIKTRGQQVTLSCSPISGHRSVSWYQQTPGQGLQFLFEYFSETQRNKGNFPGRFSGRQFSNSRSEMNVSTLELGDSALYLCASSLDLTGKSAYEQYFGPGTRLTVT.

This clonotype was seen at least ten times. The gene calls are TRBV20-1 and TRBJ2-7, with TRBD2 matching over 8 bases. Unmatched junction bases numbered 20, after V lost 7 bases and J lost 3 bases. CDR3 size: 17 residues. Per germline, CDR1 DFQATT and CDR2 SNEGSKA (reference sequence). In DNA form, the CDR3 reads TGCAGTGTCGCTCGGAGAAGCGGGGGTAGCCGCTTCTACGAGCAGTACTTC. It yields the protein CSVARRSGGSRFYEQYF.

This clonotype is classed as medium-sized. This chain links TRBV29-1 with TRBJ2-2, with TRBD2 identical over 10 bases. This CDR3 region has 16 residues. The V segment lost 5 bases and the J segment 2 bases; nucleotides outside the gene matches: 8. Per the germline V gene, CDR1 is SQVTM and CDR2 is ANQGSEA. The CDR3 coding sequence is TGCAGCGTTACCGTAGCGGGAGGCCATAACACCGGGGAGCTGTTTTTT. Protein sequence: CSVTVAGGHNTGELFF.

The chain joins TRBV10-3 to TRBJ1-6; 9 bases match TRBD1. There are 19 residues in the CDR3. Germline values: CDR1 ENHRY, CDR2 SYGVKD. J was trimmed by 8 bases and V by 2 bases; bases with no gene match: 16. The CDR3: CAISEPGQGPRGIHSPLHF. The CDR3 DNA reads TGTGCCATCAGTGAGCCAGGACAGGGGCCGAGGGGGATCCATTCACCCCTCCACTTT.

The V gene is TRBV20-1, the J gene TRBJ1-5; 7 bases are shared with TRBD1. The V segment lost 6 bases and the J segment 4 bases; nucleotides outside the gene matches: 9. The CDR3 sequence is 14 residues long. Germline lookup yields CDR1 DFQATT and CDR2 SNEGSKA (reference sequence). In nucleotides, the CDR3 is TGCAGTGCCAGTAACCGGGACAGAAATCAGCCCCAGCATTTT. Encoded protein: CSASNRDRNQPQHF.

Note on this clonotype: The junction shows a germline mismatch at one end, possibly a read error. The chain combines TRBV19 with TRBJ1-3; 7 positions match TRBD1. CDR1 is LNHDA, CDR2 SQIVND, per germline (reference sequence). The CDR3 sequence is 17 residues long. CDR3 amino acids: CASSTTNRGASGNTTYF. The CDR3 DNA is TGTGCCAGTAGTACGACCAACAGGGGAGCTTCTGGAAACACCACATATTTT.

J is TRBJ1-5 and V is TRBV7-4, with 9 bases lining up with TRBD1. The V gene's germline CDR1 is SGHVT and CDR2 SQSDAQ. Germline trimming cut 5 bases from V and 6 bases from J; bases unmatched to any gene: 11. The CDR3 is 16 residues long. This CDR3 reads CASSPPGQGRGQPQHF. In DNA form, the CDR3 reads TGTGCCAGCAGCCCCCCGGGACAGGGAAGAGGTCAGCCCCAGCATTTT.

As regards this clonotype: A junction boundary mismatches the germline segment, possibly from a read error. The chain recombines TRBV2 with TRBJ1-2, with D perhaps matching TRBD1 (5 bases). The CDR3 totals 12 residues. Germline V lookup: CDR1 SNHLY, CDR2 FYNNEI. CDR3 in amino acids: CASNQGTYGYIF. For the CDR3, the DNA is TGTGCCAGCAATCAGGGTACCTATGGCTACATCTTC.

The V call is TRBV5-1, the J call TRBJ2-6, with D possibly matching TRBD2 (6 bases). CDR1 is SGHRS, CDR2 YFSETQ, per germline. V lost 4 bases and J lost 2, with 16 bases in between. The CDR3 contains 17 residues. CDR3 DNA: TGCGCCAGCAGCCCGAGGAGGGTGGCCACTGGGGCCAACGTCCTGACTTTC. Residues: CASSPRRVATGANVLTF.

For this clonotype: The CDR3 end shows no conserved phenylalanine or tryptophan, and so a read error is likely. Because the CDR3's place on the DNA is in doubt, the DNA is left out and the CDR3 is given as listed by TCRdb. CDR3 residues: CASRGRSS. The chain links TRBV6-5 to TRBJ2-2. Germline assignment: CDR1 MNHEY and CDR2 SVGAGI. A total of 8 residues make up the CDR3, ends included.

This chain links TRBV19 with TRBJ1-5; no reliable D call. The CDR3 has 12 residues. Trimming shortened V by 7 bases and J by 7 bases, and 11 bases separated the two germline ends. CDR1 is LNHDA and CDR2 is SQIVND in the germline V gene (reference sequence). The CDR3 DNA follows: TGTGCCAGTATCAAAGACGAGCAGCCCCAGCATTTT. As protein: CASIKDEQPQHF.

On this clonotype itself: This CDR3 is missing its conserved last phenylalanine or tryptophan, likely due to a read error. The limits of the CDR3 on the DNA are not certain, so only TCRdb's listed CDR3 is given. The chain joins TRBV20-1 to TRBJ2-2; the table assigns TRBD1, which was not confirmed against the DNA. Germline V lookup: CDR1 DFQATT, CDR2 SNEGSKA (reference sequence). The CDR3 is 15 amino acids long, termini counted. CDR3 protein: CSAAPRLGGTGEPFL.

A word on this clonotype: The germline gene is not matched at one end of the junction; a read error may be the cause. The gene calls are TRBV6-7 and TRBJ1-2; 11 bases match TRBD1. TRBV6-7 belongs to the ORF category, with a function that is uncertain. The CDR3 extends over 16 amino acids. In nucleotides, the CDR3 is TGTGCCAGCAGTTACTCGAAAGGGGACAGGGGGTTTGGCTACGCCTTC. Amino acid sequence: CASSYSKGDRGFGYAF.

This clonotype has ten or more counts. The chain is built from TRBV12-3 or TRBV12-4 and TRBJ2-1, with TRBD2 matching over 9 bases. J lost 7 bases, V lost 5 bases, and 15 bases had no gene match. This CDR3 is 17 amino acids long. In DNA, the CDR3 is TGTGCCAGCAGTACGCCCTGGGGACTAGCTTCGGGTAATGAGCAGTTCTTC. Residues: CASSTPWGLASGNEQFF.

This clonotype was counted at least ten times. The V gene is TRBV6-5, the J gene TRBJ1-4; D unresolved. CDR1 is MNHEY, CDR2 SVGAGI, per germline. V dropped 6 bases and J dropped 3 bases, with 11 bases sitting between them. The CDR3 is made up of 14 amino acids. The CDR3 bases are TGTGCCAGCAGCCGAGGGTGGCCTAATGAAAAACTGTTTTTT. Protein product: CASSRGWPNEKLFF.

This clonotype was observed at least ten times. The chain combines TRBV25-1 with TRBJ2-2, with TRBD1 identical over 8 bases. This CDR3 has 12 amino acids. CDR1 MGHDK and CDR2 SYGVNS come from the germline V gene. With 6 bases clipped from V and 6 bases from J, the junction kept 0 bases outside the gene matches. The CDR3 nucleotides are TGTGCCAGCAGCAGGGGGCCCGGGGAGCTGTTTTTT. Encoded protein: CASSRGPGELFF.

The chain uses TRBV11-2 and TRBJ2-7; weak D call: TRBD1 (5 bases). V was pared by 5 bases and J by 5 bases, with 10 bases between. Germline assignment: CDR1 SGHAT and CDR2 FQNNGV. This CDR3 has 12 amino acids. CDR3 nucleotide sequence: TGTGCCAGCAGCCTCCAGGGCCACGAGCAGTACTTC. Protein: CASSLQGHEQYF.

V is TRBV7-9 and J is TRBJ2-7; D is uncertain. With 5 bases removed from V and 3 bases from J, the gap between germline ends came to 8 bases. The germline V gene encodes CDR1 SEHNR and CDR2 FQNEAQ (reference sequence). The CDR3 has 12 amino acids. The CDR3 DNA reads TGTGCCAGCAGCGGCCGAAACTACGAGCAGTACTTC. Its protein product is CASSGRNYEQYF.